This T cell receptor beta chain appears in the sequencing data of a study of cytomegalovirus exposure and HLA in healthy donors (dated by TCRdb to between 2016 and 2019). About the investigation overall: According to an earlier analysis of 587 of the donors, about 179 million T cells yielded some 120 million unique TCR beta sequences and roughly 280 Gb of sequence data. An early release that covered some 640 HLA-typed donors contained approximately 300 gigabases of sequencing data and 65 million to 100 million unique TCR sequences. Among the approximately 430 genotyped donors, roughly 80% belonged to the genetic ancestry cluster associated with self-reported Caucasian donors. The study was designed to test whether signatures of past pathogen exposure could be identified by cataloging public T cell receptors. The study profiled the T cell repertoires of 666 subjects by immunosequencing and related them to cytomegalovirus serostatus. Along with the roughly 670-subject first cohort, a separate validation cohort of over a hundred different subjects was used. To predict cytomegalovirus infection status, the study brought together high-throughput TCR immunosequencing, statistical association of individual TCRs with disease status, and machine learning. In a later analysis, previously published TCR beta repertoires from 666 donors were re-analyzed and high-resolution HLA genotyping was added so that TCR occurrence patterns could be studied. In the later analysis, no new phenotypic data were used to find candidate immune exposures; instead, reliance was placed on TCR beta sequences and their occurrence across donors. In an earlier analysis of 587 of the donors, high-throughput TCR beta sequencing was used to judge whether each TCR beta V gene segment behaved as functional or pseudogenic. Alongside the repertoire data, information on donor age, sex, ethnicity and CMV serostatus was compiled. A later genetic analysis took genome-wide SNP genotypes for about three fifths of the 666 donors and used that subset as a discovery cohort. All discovery cohort repertoires had been generated using a single sequencing platform. HLA typing included class I and class II loci at four-digit resolution. Typing coverage varied by locus: about 620-630 donors for A, B, C, DRB1 and DQB1; more than 500 for DQA1; over 600 for DPA1; approximately 450 for DPB1. About five DR-DQ haplotypes were treated as single units for association and clustering because of strong linkage in the cohort. Across roughly 420 genotyped donors of the cohort, an average of roughly 230,000 unique TCR beta nucleotide sequences per donor were sequenced, and roughly 20% of those sequences were non-productive. Study-wide findings and limitations: According to the authors, the approach could potentially be generalized to other disease states and immunological phenotypes. Because counts were too low, some 17 rarely observed V segments, including chromosome 9 orphons, were excluded from the earlier analysis of 587 of the donors. In this cohort, only TCR beta chains were sequenced, and detectable features were limited by the absence of alpha or paired-chain data. A further reported finding was that TCR beta sequences accurately predicted the HLA-A and HLA-B alleles for most subjects in the first cohort. A cluster of highly shared sequence variants was judged likely to represent a technical artifact of the sequencing pipeline. In the study, roughly 160 TCR beta chains were listed as associated with cytomegalovirus. In a later analysis, HLA-associated TCR beta chains showed more clonal expansion and lower generation probabilities than non-associated chains that were equally common. A later genetic analysis associated a missense DCLRE1C variant with V-gene and J-gene trimming of TCR beta chains, and an independent cohort replicated the association. In an earlier analysis of approximately 590 of the donors, most TCR beta V segments appeared in productive rearrangements about 87% or about 30% of the time, broadly matching IMGT annotations. Strong co-occurrence of HLA alleles, especially DR and DQ, made assigning TCR associations to individual alleles difficult. Most TCR sequences were observed very rarely across donors, whereas some public TCRs were present in many individuals. In a later analysis, several top co-occurrence clusters were reported to appear linked to parvovirus B19, influenza, CMV and Epstein-Barr virus. The 87-base-pair reads could not distinguish some IMGT-functional V segments, including TRBV6-2 and TRBV6-3, so those segments were excluded. The only immune exposure information available for the cohort was CMV serostatus. A few of the identified cytomegalovirus-associated TCR beta chains were confirmed in vitro to be specific for cytomegalovirus antigens. In a later analysis, TCR association rates were found to vary across HLA loci, with the most associated TCRs seen for DRB1 alleles and the fewest for HLA-C alleles. Because some donors lacked HLA typing at each locus, the association tests relied only on the typed subset. The classifier was reported to diagnose cytomegalovirus status with high specificity and sensitivity in both the original cohort and the validation cohort. The presence/absence analyses assumed that sequencing depth was roughly uniform across donors, and that assumption may not be true. In a later analysis, most CMV-associated TCR beta chains were found to appear HLA-restricted, with HLA associations seemingly driven largely by CMV exposure. In a later analysis, around 15,000 TCR beta sequences were associated with specific HLA alleles at a false discovery rate of 0.05. A later genetic analysis reported fewer N-insertions in productive TCRs among donors in an Asian-associated ancestry cluster than the roughly 620-donor mean. Correlated functional status among segregating V segments might be attributable to linkage disequilibrium, but an unknown experimental factor could not be ruled out.

Including the terminal cysteine and phenylalanine, the CDR3 comprises 15 residues. Only the CDR3 DNA stays, 45 bases, in frame from base 1. From V the trimming removes 6 bases and from J it removes 2 bases, while the gene matches leave 5 bases of the junction unaccounted for. In the germline V gene, CDR1 corresponds to SGHRS and CDR2 to YFSETQ. In regard to this clone: No cognate antigen has been identified for it. The input lacks base qualities; no much larger clone sits a single base away.

The cohort comprised some 680 healthy bone marrow donors. All cohort members were sampled while nominally healthy, although unrecorded immune exposures were likely present. CMV serostatus was positive for roughly 290 and negative for about 55% of the 666 cohort members, and was not recorded for this donor. Every donor gave a peripheral blood sample, and the peripheral blood mononuclear cells from that sample were used for TCR beta sequencing. The Qiagen DNeasy Blood Extraction Kit was used to extract genomic DNA from the blood cell samples. Receptors were amplified or captured by the immunoSEQ multiplex PCR assay. For the multiplex PCR, a mixture combining 60 forward primers for TCR Vbeta segments and 13 reverse primers for TCR Jbeta segments was used. A multiplex PCR assay on genomic DNA amplified the CDR3 region of rearranged TCR beta genes. The amplified TCR beta libraries were sequenced on the Illumina HiSeq System as 87-base-pair reads. As for the authors' bioinformatics: A later analysis counted approximately 76 million unique TCR beta chains across the roughly 700 repertoires, and some 11 million of these chains were shared by at least two donors. To remove PCR and sequencing errors, raw reads were error-corrected and collapsed into unique sequences using a nearest-neighbor algorithm that merged closely related sequences. To assign V, D and J gene segments, CDR3 sequences were aligned to IMGT reference sequences. Each retained sequence needed at least a six-nucleotide match to both a V gene segment and a J gene segment. A rearrangement counted as productive if the CDR3 had no stop codons and remained in frame with V and J, and every other rearrangement counted as non-productive. CDR3 was defined according to IMGT convention as the region running from the second conserved V-encoded cysteine to the conserved J-encoded phenylalanine. Sequences without an unambiguous match to a single V gene segment were excluded from the earlier analysis of about 630 of the donors. An earlier analysis of 450 to 650 of the donors called V segments functional above 56.7% productive rearrangements and segregating when the between-donor standard deviation exceeded 5%. A statistical classification framework was built for diagnosing cytomegalovirus status from the catalog of TCR beta chain sequences. V and J gene assignment, in a later analysis, came from comparing TCR nucleotide sequences with IMGT/GENE-DB human TR gene sequences. The TCRdist pipeline was used in a later analysis to assign CDR3 sequences and most-parsimonious VDJ recombination scenarios. In a later analysis, every TCR beta chain was defined by the combination of its CDR3 amino acid sequence and its V-gene family, and reads without a unique V-gene family were dropped. In a later analysis, some 600 highly shared, low-generation-probability nucleotide sequences were removed to address suspected cross-contamination and a sequencing artifact. For each public chain, a later analysis derived a clonal expansion index from normalized ranks of inferred template counts within each repertoire. In a later analysis, generation probabilities were computed using a VDJ recombination model fitted to out-of-frame rearrangements, and the results were checked against IGoR. In a later analysis, hypergeometric tests were used to score TCR-TCR, TCR-HLA and TCR-CMV co-occurrence, with a repertoire-size bias correction applied to TCR pairs. To estimate false discovery rates, a later analysis permuted the HLA or CMV assignments 20 times. In a later analysis, co-occurring TCRs were grouped using DBSCAN, and TCRdist sequence similarity was added for clustering within HLA-allele-positive subsets. For co-occurrence clustering, repertoires with fewer than 30,000 or more than 120,000 public chains were excluded, along with five repertoires with anomalous nucleotide sharing. TCRdb took this table from immuneACCESS and kept in-frame rearrangements with V and J called. Such tables lack part of the clones; where checked against another copy, unresolved V genes explain under half of the gap, and the rest is unexplained. The V and J calls and clone size were taken over from that table, and D and trimming were inferred from the DNA. The sample includes about 150,000 clones, with roughly 70% observed a single time. Clones ranked in the top ten supply over 1.5% of the sample.

Here the chain combines TRBV5-1 and TRBJ2-6, and TRBD1 aligns with 7 junction nucleotides. The receptor was derived from a human donor in good health. The sample was PBMCs. The CDR3 reads CASTGQHPGANVLTF. The DNA is as follows: TGCGCCAGCACGGGACAGCACCCTGGGGCCAACGTCCTGACTTTC. Beyond the CDR3, the reference TRBV5-1 and TRBJ2-6 genes provide the residues; the full variable domain reads: KAGVTQTPRYLIKTRGQQVTLSCSPISGHRSVSWYQQTPGQGLQFLFEYFSETQRNKGNFPGRFSGRQFSNSRSEMNVSTLELGDSALYLCASTGQHPGANVLTFGAGSRLTVL.